The T cell receptor (beta chain) under discussion was sequenced for a study of T cell responses to AZD1222 COVID-19 vaccine. The data were produced by immunoSEQ multiplex PCR, yet TCRdb's version contains in-frame clones alone and is incomplete. The table includes over 130,000 clones, about 90% detected once. Unmatched junction bases numbered 5, after V lost 4 bases and J lost 5 bases. The CDR3 loop spans 15 amino acids. Germline V gene data show CDR1 as PRHDT and CDR2 as FYEKMQ (reference sequence). The chain uses TRBV13 and TRBJ2-5, with TRBD1 identical over 12 bases. The source material was peripheral blood, sampled 28 days after the second dose of the MenACWY control vaccine. The clonotype was recovered from an adult who received the MenACWY meningococcal vaccine as a control. CDR3 amino acids: CASSSRDRGPETQYF. CDR3 in DNA: TGTGCCAGCAGCTCCCGGGACAGGGGGCCCGAGACCCAGTACTTC.